A single sample is the source of the 24 T cell receptor beta chains below, sequenced in a study of shared clonotypes between healthy human individuals (dated by TCRdb to 2020 to 2021). Libraries came from the immunoSEQ multiplex PCR assay. TCRdb carries this immuneACCESS record with in-frame sequences only. Its versions omit some clonotypes, under half of them owing to an unresolved V gene in the studies checked, with the rest unexplained. The sample table shows around 430,000 clones, and more than 75% are seen once. The ten largest clones take up roughly an eighth of the sample. Sequences were obtained from PBMCs. The receptors shown here come from a woman aged 40 to 55 in good health. Some clones in this sample may be carry-over from other donors' samples.

The V call is TRBV4-1, the J call TRBJ1-1, with D uncertain. The length of the CDR3 is 16 residues. The ends were cut back, 0 bases at V and 5 bases at J, with 16 bases in the middle. Germline loops: CDR1 MGHRA, CDR2 YSYEKL. The CDR3 DNA reads as TGCGCCAGCAGCCAAGAAGAGACCAAGGTAGGAACTGAAGCTTTCTTT. This gives the protein CASSQEETKVGTEAFF.

This chain connects TRBV23-1 to TRBJ2-7; tentatively, D is TRBD2 (5 bases). TRBV23-1 is labeled an ORF, and its function is uncertain. Trimming shortened V by 8 bases and J by 7 bases, and 15 bases separated the two germline ends. The CDR3 is made up of 12 amino acids. The CDR3 nucleotides are TGCGCCAGCGCCCGGCCGGGGTGGGAGCAGTACTTC. Amino acid sequence: CASARPGWEQYF.

This clone is a singleton in its sample. This likely traces to a read error, being one base from a far larger clone. The DNA of the CDR3 is TGTGCCAGCAGCCCCCACAATGAGCAGTTCTTC. It yields the protein CASSPHNEQFF. The gene calls are TRBV7-9 and TRBJ2-1, with D unclear. The V end lost 5 bases, the J end lost 5 bases, and 4 bases lay between the germline ends. From germline, CDR1 is SEHNR and CDR2 FQNEAQ (reference sequence). This CDR3 spans 11 amino acids.

V gene TRBV28 combines with J gene TRBJ2-7; a possible D gene is TRBD2 (6 bases). Trimming left V 9 bases short and J 11 bases short, with 17 bases between. In germline, CDR1 is MDHEN, CDR2 SYDVKM. The CDR3 covers 11 residues. CDR3 sequence reads: CASQGLIIKYF. CDR3 in DNA: TGTGCCAGTCAGGGACTTATAATTAAGTACTTC.

This chain links TRBV19 with TRBJ2-1; 9 bases align to TRBD1. The ends lost 2 bases at V and 3 bases at J; junction bases unmatched: 2. CDR3 length equals 15 residues. Germline V gene sequence: CDR1 LNHDA, CDR2 SQIVND (reference sequence). The CDR3 DNA reads as TGTGCCAGTAGTATAACAGGGGGCGTCTACAATGAGCAGTTCTTC. Amino acids: CASSITGGVYNEQFF.

V and J are TRBV5-1 and TRBJ2-1; TRBD2 matches at 10 bases. This CDR3 contains 15 residues. Trimming removed 0 bases from V and 5 bases from J; junction bases left unmatched: 2. Germline V gives CDR1 SGHRS, CDR2 YFSETQ. CDR3: CASSLDTSGNNEQFF. The CDR3, as DNA: TGCGCCAGCAGCTTGGACACTAGCGGGAACAATGAGCAGTTCTTC.

The chain couples TRBV5-1 to TRBJ1-3; the D gene is possibly TRBD1 (5 bases). From germline, CDR1 is SGHRS and CDR2 YFSETQ. This CDR3 spans 13 amino acids. Between the trimmed V and J ends, which lost 4 bases and 4 bases, there was a span of 9 bases. CDR3 sequence: CASSTDRGNTIYF. The CDR3 DNA follows: TGCGCCAGCAGCACAGACAGAGGAAACACCATATATTTT. Together with reference TRBV5-1 and TRBJ1-3, the CDR3 gives the full variable domain: KAGVTQTPRYLIKTRGQQVTLSCSPISGHRSVSWYQQTPGQGLQFLFEYFSETQRNKGNFPGRFSGRQFSNSRSEMNVSTLELGDSALYLCASSTDRGNTIYFGEGSWLTVV.

The V call is TRBV19, the J call TRBJ2-7; 7 bases align to TRBD2. After removal of 4 bases from V and 2 bases from J, the junction contained 11 bases not matched to a gene. The germline CDR1 and CDR2 sequences are LNHDA and SQIVND (reference sequence). The CDR3 spans 16 residues. The CDR3 nucleotides are TGTGCCAGTAGTACCCCCCACCGGGGGGAAACCTACGAGCAGTACTTC. Protein: CASSTPHRGETYEQYF.

This clone appeared a single time. The chain joins TRBV9 to TRBJ2-7; TRBD2 matches 11 bases. CDR3 length equals 15 residues. The trim removed 0 bases at V and 5 bases at J, leaving 4 bases unmatched. Germline V gene data show CDR1 as SGDLS and CDR2 as YYNGEE. The CDR3 DNA reads as TGTGCCAGCAGCGTAGGGCTAGCGGGAGGACACGAGCAGTACTTC. As protein: CASSVGLAGGHEQYF.

The CDR3 bases are TGTGCCAGCAGCCAATTCGGCCAGCCCTCCTACGAGCAGTACTTC. This sequence encodes CASSQFGQPSYEQYF. V gene TRBV14 combines with J gene TRBJ2-7; D remains ambiguous. V was cut by 2 bases and J by 0 bases, with 11 bases left in between. Germline V gives CDR1 SGHDN, CDR2 FVKESK. The CDR3 totals 15 residues.

The chain links TRBV11-2 to TRBJ1-2, with a tentative D call TRBD1 (5 bases). V was trimmed by 1 base and J by 7 bases, leaving 13 bases between them. The CDR3 runs to 14 residues. In germline, CDR1 is SGHAT, CDR2 FQNNGV. DNA of the CDR3: TGTGCCAGCAGCTTAGGTAGGGGAATCGGTGGCTACACCTTC. As protein: CASSLGRGIGGYTF.

Concerning this clone itself: This is likely an artifact of a read error, given a far larger clone one base away. This is likely a read error, given that the CDR3 carries no conserved phenylalanine or tryptophan at its end. V usage is TRBV30 and J usage is TRBJ1-1, with D uncertain. V was clipped by 5 bases and J by 0 bases, with 10 bases between them. CDR1 GTSNPN and CDR2 SVGIG come from the germline V gene (reference sequence). The CDR3 sequence is 13 residues long. The CDR3 bases are TGTGCCTGGGACTGGAACATGAACACTGAAGCTTTCTCT. Encoded protein: CAWDWNMNTEAFS.

This clone came up once. The chain uses TRBV5-4 and TRBJ2-7; TRBD1 aligns across 9 bases. V was clipped by 6 bases and J by 5 bases; unmatched bases: 12. This CDR3 has 15 amino acids. Germline V gene data show CDR1 as SGHNT and CDR2 as YYREEE (reference sequence). The CDR3 loop reads CASNFRGQGGDEQYF. CDR3 DNA: TGTGCCAGCAACTTCCGGGGACAGGGCGGCGACGAGCAGTACTTC.

This clone was counted only a few times. This chain connects TRBV7-2 to TRBJ2-3, with D uncertain. Germline CDR1 is SGHTA and CDR2 is FQGNSA. Trimming took off 1 base at V and 7 bases at J, with 9 bases between the two ends. The CDR3 length is 13 residues. This CDR3 reads CASSLVYSHTQYF. Written as DNA, the CDR3 is TGTGCCAGCAGCTTAGTGTACTCACATACGCAGTATTTT.

On this clone: Sequence at one end of the junction differs from germline and may be a read error. This chain uses TRBV5-1 with TRBJ2-3; D could derive from TRBD1 or TRBD2 (5 bases each). The CDR3 runs 14 residues. Germline-derived CDR1 and CDR2 are SGHRS and YFSETQ. CDR3 residues: CASRLGTPDLPQYF. CDR3 bases: TGCGCCAGCAGGTTGGGGACCCCCGATCTTCCGCAGTATTTT. Together with reference TRBV5-1 and TRBJ2-3, the CDR3 gives the full variable domain: KAGVTQTPRYLIKTRGQQVTLSCSPISGHRSVSWYQQTPGQGLQFLFEYFSETQRNKGNFPGRFSGRQFSNSRSEMNVSTLELGDSALYLCASRLGTPDLPQYFGPGTRLTVL.

The CDR3 protein is CASSYSGMLSTDTQYF. The CDR3 DNA reads as TGTGCCAGCAGTTACTCCGGAATGTTGAGCACAGATACGCAGTATTTT. This chain connects TRBV6-7 to TRBJ2-3; unclear D gene. TRBV6-7 qualifies as an ORF whose function is uncertain. The germline V and J ends were trimmed by 0 bases and 0 bases, with 10 bases remaining between them. CDR3 length equals 16 residues.

The chain combines TRBV28 with TRBJ1-6, with unresolved D. CDR3 length: 11 residues. V was trimmed by 2 bases and J by 11 bases, leaving 4 bases between them. Germline V gene lookup returns CDR1 MDHEN and CDR2 SYDVKM. In DNA, the CDR3 is TGTGCCAGCAGTTTAGGGGCACCCCTCCACTTT. It yields the protein CASSLGAPLHF.

A note on this clone: Mismatch with germline at one junction end may stem from a read error. CDR3 bases: TGCAGTGCTAGAGATAATAGGAATCGGCATTTT. Translation gives CSARDNRNRHF. V and J are TRBV20-1 and TRBJ2-3; D ambiguous. The CDR3 has 11 amino acids. CDR1 and CDR2 (germline): DFQATT, SNEGSKA (reference sequence).

This rearrangement joins TRBV5-4 to TRBJ2-2; D not resolved. Germline loops: CDR1 SGHNT, CDR2 YYREEE (reference sequence). Trimming cost V 4 bases and J 1 base, with 8 bases left between them. The CDR3 is made up of 14 amino acids. The CDR3 sequence is CASSEKVNTGELFF. In DNA, the CDR3 is TGTGCCAGCAGCGAAAAGGTGAACACCGGGGAGCTGTTTTTT.

The J gene is TRBJ2-2, the V gene TRBV7-9; D gene uncertain. V was pared by 11 bases and J by 5 bases, with 15 bases between. Germline V gene sequence: CDR1 SEHNR, CDR2 FQNEAQ (reference sequence). The CDR3 loop spans 13 amino acids. The CDR3 nucleotides are TGTGCCGGACGGGCCTGGCGGACCGGGGAGCTGTTTTTT. Amino acid sequence: CAGRAWRTGELFF.

V and J are TRBV5-1 and TRBJ2-7; tentative D call: TRBD1 (6 bases). Per germline, CDR1 SGHRS and CDR2 YFSETQ. This CDR3 has 15 residues. Trimming removed 4 bases at V and 2 bases at J, with 16 bases between. CDR3 in DNA: TGCGCCAGCAGCCCCGTGGCAGGGGTAACCTACGAGCAGTACTTC. This sequence encodes CASSPVAGVTYEQYF.

This clone has only a few counts. This chain uses TRBV19 with TRBJ1-5; D may be TRBD1 (6 bases). Between the trimmed V and J ends, which lost 5 bases and 0 bases, there was a span of 14 bases. Germline CDR1 is LNHDA and CDR2 is SQIVND (reference sequence). CDR3 length equals 16 residues. In DNA, the CDR3 is TGTGCCAGTAGTCCTCCGAGGGGGGTTAGCAATCAGCCCCAGCATTTT. Its protein product is CASSPPRGVSNQPQHF.

The chain couples TRBV4-1 to TRBJ1-3; D not certain. This CDR3 has 14 amino acids. V dropped 4 bases and J dropped 4 bases, with 11 bases sitting between them. Germline CDR1 reads MGHRA; CDR2 reads YSYEKL. CDR3 in DNA: TGCGCCAGCAGCCCGGTGCGGCCAGGAAACACCATATATTTT. Its translation: CASSPVRPGNTIYF.

The chain recombines TRBV7-9 with TRBJ2-1; D not resolved. Germline CDR1 SEHNR, CDR2 FQNEAQ (reference sequence). V lost 7 bases, J lost 4 bases, and 14 bases lay in between. This CDR3 is built from 14 residues. The CDR3 sequence is CASTLPRRYNEQFF. CDR3 nucleotide sequence: TGTGCCAGCACCCTACCCCGTAGGTACAATGAGCAGTTCTTC.